This T cell receptor (beta chain) is from a study of blood T cell repertoires in COVID-19. Overall study: Both acute and convalescent COVID-19 samples were obtained from the United States, Italy and Spain. From T cells, B-cell-depleted T cells, or PBMCs came the material, which was cDNA or gDNA.

The germline V gene has CDR1 WNHNN and CDR2 SYGVQD (reference sequence). J lost 7 bases, V lost 2 bases, and 17 bases had no gene match. This CDR3 is built from 18 residues. As handled by the study authors: Estimates of nucleated cell counts were drawn from the amplification of reference gene primers. Sequencing was performed with immunoSEQ multiplex PCR; in TCRdb, only in-frame clones are kept and a portion is missing. V and J calls and clone size are as listed in that table; D and trimming were resolved from the DNA. The sample includes approximately 200,000 clones, roughly 84% of them seen just once.

This TCR was recovered from a man aged 35-49 years with active or convalescent COVID-19. The chain carries TRBV10-1 and TRBJ2-7, with 10 bases identical to TRBD2. The sequenced sample was peripheral blood. The CDR3, as DNA: TGCGCCAGCAGTGAGCTAGCGGGAGCAAAACCGGGGCAGGGTGAGCAGTACTTC. It encodes CASSELAGAKPGQGEQYF.